The clone carrying this T cell receptor (beta chain) occurred a few times. Antigen specificity is unknown. TCRdb itself ran the 5' RACE reads through MiXCR, one entry per CDR3 protein. The data show about 100,000 distinct CDR3 sequences, 3.5% to 5% seen once. Sample time point: sample taken at primary tumor resection. This sample stems from a study of spatial heterogeneity in lung cancer. Broader study findings: Counts of expanded alpha and beta TCRs within tumors tracked the tumor nonsynonymous mutation count.

CDR1 and CDR2 (germline): KGHDR, SFDVKD. This CDR3 is 15 amino acids long. V trimming: 2 bases; J trimming: 7 bases; junction bases outside the gene matches: 6. Material: lung tumor tissue, obtained at surgery. The clonotype originates from a male donor with early-stage non-small cell lung cancer. This sequence joins TRBV24-1 and TRBJ2-1; TRBD2 agrees at 8 bases. For the CDR3, the DNA is TGTGCCACCAGTGATTGGATTCGGGGGGGGAATGAGCAGTTCTTC. Its protein is CATSDWIRGGNEQFF.